The clone carrying this TCR beta chain was counted between two and nine times. Its antigen is still unknown. Documented treatment: oral pan-JAK inhibitor, 5-10 mg twice daily. This sample was taken from a study of CD8+ T cells in alopecia areata. Study-level results: Scalp clonality decreased significantly with tofacitinib, and so did expanded CD8+ clones among the top 100.

The sequencing template was cDNA reverse transcribed from extracted RNA. This table comes from immunoSEQ multiplex PCR, and its TCRdb copy is limited to in-frame clones, with some not included. The table includes some 200,000 clones, 50% to 60% detected once. Sequences were derived from CD4+ T cells sorted from blood, sampled at week 4, from a patient treated with tofacitinib. The sequence was obtained from a human donor with alopecia areata.

CDR3 loop: CAWSPGKEQYF. CDR3 DNA sequence: TGTGCCTGGAGTCCCGGTAAGGAGCAGTACTTC. V is TRBV30 and J is TRBJ2-7; D unresolved. Germline CDR1 GTSNPN, CDR2 SVGIG (reference sequence). The CDR3 has 11 residues. V shed 2 bases and J shed 7 bases, with 9 bases lying between them.